Listed here is a single T cell receptor (beta chain). This record comes from a study of control samples from healthy donors and cancer patients. The assay was immunoSEQ multiplex PCR, and TCRdb's table has in-frame clones only and misses some. The sample holds under 150,000 clones; around 87% are singletons and the top ten take 8% to 9%. The clonotype comes from a man aged 40-49 years in good health. Sequences were obtained from blood.

In nucleotides, the CDR3 is TGTGCCAGCAGTCTAACCGGGACGCTCTATGGCTACACCTTC. Amino acid sequence: CASSLTGTLYGYTF. This sequence joins TRBV14 and TRBJ1-2, with D possibly being TRBD1 (5 bases). V shed 6 bases and J shed 4 bases, with 15 bases lying between them. The CDR3 totals 14 residues. Germline V gene data show CDR1 as SGHDN and CDR2 as FVKESK.